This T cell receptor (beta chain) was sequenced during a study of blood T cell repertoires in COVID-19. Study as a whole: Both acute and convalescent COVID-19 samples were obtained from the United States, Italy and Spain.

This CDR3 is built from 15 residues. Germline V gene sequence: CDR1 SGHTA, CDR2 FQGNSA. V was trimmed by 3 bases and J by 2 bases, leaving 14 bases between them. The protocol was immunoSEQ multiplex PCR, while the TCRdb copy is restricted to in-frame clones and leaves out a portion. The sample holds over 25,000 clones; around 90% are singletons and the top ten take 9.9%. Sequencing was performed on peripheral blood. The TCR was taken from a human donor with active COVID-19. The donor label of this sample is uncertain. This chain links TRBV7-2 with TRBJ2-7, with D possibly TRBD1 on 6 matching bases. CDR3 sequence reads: CASSFGTSSPYEQYF. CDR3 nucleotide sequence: TGTGCCAGCAGCTTCGGGACATCCTCTCCCTACGAGCAGTACTTC.